Each of the 24 T cell receptor beta chains below was sequenced from the same sample in a study of OX40 agonist ivuxolimab in advanced cancers. Produced via immunoSEQ multiplex PCR; TCRdb's table is partial and in-frame only. The sample carries approximately 44,000 clones, 75% to 90% recorded once. Sample: CD4+ or CD8+ T cells sorted from blood, taken in a trial of the OX40 agonist ivuxolimab. These receptor sequences come from an adult with an advanced solid tumor such as melanoma, head and neck, liver or kidney cancer.

The genes are TRBV11-2 and TRBJ2-1; 7 bases map to TRBD2. CDR3 length: 15 residues. Germline V lookup: CDR1 SGHAT, CDR2 FQNNGV. The V segment lost 1 base and the J segment 3 bases; nucleotides outside the gene matches: 3. The CDR3 DNA reads as TGTGCCAGCAGCTTAGGTGGCGGGGGCTACAATGAGCAGTTCTTC. This codes for CASSLGGGGYNEQFF. Full variable domain (missing parts from reference TRBV11-2 and TRBJ2-1): EAGVAQSPRYKIIEKRQSVAFWCNPISGHATLYWYQQILGQGPKLLIQFQNNGVVDDSQLPKDRFSAERLKGVDSTLKIQPAKLEDSAVYLCASSLGGGGYNEQFFGPGTRLTVL.

The table lists this clone with a count of one. V is TRBV7-2 and J is TRBJ2-1; 7 bases match TRBD2. The length of the CDR3 is 15 residues. The germline CDR1 and CDR2 sequences are SGHTA and FQGNSA. V shed 5 bases and J 9 bases; nucleotides not matched to a gene: 13. The CDR3 spells CASSLMGGRFGEQFF. DNA for the CDR3: TGTGCCAGCAGCCTAATGGGGGGGAGGTTCGGTGAGCAGTTCTTC.

This chain links TRBV6-4 with TRBJ2-1; 8 bases line up with TRBD2. This CDR3 region has 15 residues. With 0 bases clipped from V and 8 bases from J, the junction kept 6 bases outside the gene matches. Germline CDR1 is MRHNA and CDR2 is SNTAGT. This chain's CDR3 is CASSDSTGGPHEQFF. The CDR3 DNA is TGTGCCAGCAGTGACTCTACGGGAGGGCCGCATGAGCAGTTCTTC.

This clone was seen a few times. The rearrangement uses TRBV14 and TRBJ2-3, with 10 nucleotides matching TRBD1. V dropped 2 bases and J dropped 7; count of bases not matched to a gene: 12. The CDR3 covers 17 residues. Germline V gene lookup returns CDR1 SGHDN and CDR2 FVKESK. The CDR3 region has the DNA TGTGCCAGCAGCCAACTAGGGGGACAGGGGTCTTCTCATACGCAGTATTTT. This encodes CASSQLGGQGSSHTQYF.

The rearrangement links TRBV2 to TRBJ2-7, with 9 bases matching TRBD1. The V and J ends lost 3 bases and 1 base, in that order; junction bases with no gene match: 1. Germline V gene data show CDR1 as SNHLY and CDR2 as FYNNEI. CDR3 length: 14 amino acids. The CDR3 sequence: CASSDGTGSYEQYF. The DNA of the CDR3 is TGTGCCAGCAGTGATGGGACAGGGTCCTACGAGCAGTACTTC.

This clone appeared a single time. J is TRBJ1-5 and V is TRBV9, with D possibly being TRBD1 (5 bases). The CDR3 extends over 16 amino acids. Germline values: CDR1 SGDLS, CDR2 YYNGEE. V gave up 3 bases and J gave up 2 bases, with 15 bases separating them. The CDR3 DNA reads TGTGCCAGCAGCGAGATAGGGGTTGTAGGCAATCAGCCCCAGCATTTT. Amino acids: CASSEIGVVGNQPQHF.

This sequence joins TRBV10-1 and TRBJ2-1, with 7 bases lining up with TRBD2. CDR3 size: 15 residues. Germline V gives CDR1 WNHNN, CDR2 SYGVQD (reference sequence). Trimming removed 6 bases from V and 9 bases from J; junction bases left unmatched: 14. CDR3 nucleotides: TGCGCCAGCAGCGATCATAAGGGAGGGTCTGCTGAGCAGTTCTTC. Its protein is CASSDHKGGSAEQFF.

Of note for this clone: The sample contains more than one DNA sequence encoding this CDR3. This chain joins TRBV30 and TRBJ2-2, with no clear D. There are 12 residues in the CDR3. CDR1 GTSNPN and CDR2 SVGIG come from the germline V gene (reference sequence). Trimming removed 2 bases at V and 3 bases at J, with 4 bases between. This CDR3 reads CAWSRDTGELFF. DNA for the CDR3: TGTGCCTGGAGTAGGGACACCGGGGAGCTGTTTTTT.

The rearrangement uses TRBV6-5 and TRBJ2-7; perhaps D is TRBD1 or TRBD2 (5 bases each). This CDR3 contains 15 residues. Between the trimmed V and J ends, which lost 5 bases and 2 bases, there was a span of 16 bases. Germline loops: CDR1 MNHEY, CDR2 SVGAGI. The CDR3, as DNA: TGTGCCAGCAGTGCGACGGGCCCGGGACCCTACGAGCAGTACTTC. Amino acids: CASSATGPGPYEQYF.

The rearrangement joins TRBV28 to TRBJ1-2, with a tentative D call TRBD1 (5 bases). In germline, CDR1 is MDHEN, CDR2 SYDVKM. V gave up 5 bases and J gave up 4 bases, with 14 bases separating them. The CDR3 consists of 14 residues. CDR3 DNA: TGTGCCAGCAGTCCACCCGACAGACCCTATGGCTACACCTTC. Protein product: CASSPPDRPYGYTF.

This chain uses TRBV7-9 with TRBJ2-7, with D unclear. This CDR3 has 12 amino acids. The germline V and J ends were trimmed by 5 bases and 6 bases, with 11 bases remaining between them. Germline V lookup: CDR1 SEHNR, CDR2 FQNEAQ (reference sequence). The CDR3 region is CASSPWVGEQYF. The CDR3, as DNA: TGTGCCAGCAGCCCCTGGGTGGGCGAGCAGTACTTC.

The rearrangement uses TRBV27 and TRBJ2-2; D uncertain. The CDR3 covers 13 residues. V dropped 0 bases and J dropped 4 bases, with 3 bases sitting between them. From germline, CDR1 is MNHEY and CDR2 SMNVEV (reference sequence). CDR3 in amino acids: CASSLSGTGELFF. In DNA form, the CDR3 reads TGTGCCAGCAGTTTATCAGGCACCGGGGAGCTGTTTTTT.

The rearrangement joins TRBV2 to TRBJ1-5; TRBD1 is a possible D gene (5 bases). Germline lookup yields CDR1 SNHLY and CDR2 FYNNEI. Trimming pared 5 bases from V and 2 bases from J, leaving 7 bases between. The CDR3 is 13 amino acids. The CDR3: CASSRDGNQPQHF. The CDR3, as DNA: TGTGCCAGCAGTCGGGACGGCAATCAGCCCCAGCATTTT.

The V and J genes are TRBV28 and TRBJ2-1; 11 positions agree with TRBD2. Germline lookup yields CDR1 MDHEN and CDR2 SYDVKM. Losses at the gene ends were 3 bases for V and 7 bases for J; bases not matched to a gene: 2. The CDR3 sequence is 14 residues long. For the CDR3, the DNA is TGTGCCAGCAGTTTTGCTAGCGGGGGGAATGAGCAGTTCTTC. Encoded protein: CASSFASGGNEQFF.

This chain uses TRBV9 with TRBJ2-7, with a tentative D call TRBD2 (6 bases). Germline values: CDR1 SGDLS, CDR2 YYNGEE. This CDR3 has 15 residues. Trimming removed 3 bases from V and 3 bases from J, with 16 bases in between. CDR3 in DNA: TGTGCCAGCAGCGCCCAAGGCGGGGCCGGCTACGAGCAGTACTTC. It specifies CASSAQGGAGYEQYF.

J is TRBJ2-1 and V is TRBV18, with TRBD2 matching 14 bases. The germline V gene encodes CDR1 KGHSH and CDR2 LQKENI. With V trimmed by 3 bases and J by 5 bases, 6 bases remained unmatched. The CDR3 is 17 residues long. Here the CDR3 DNA reads TGTGCCAGCTCACCGGGACTAGCGGGAGTGAGTAACAATGAGCAGTTCTTC. Protein product: CASSPGLAGVSNNEQFF.

V gene TRBV20-1 combines with J gene TRBJ2-4; D may be TRBD1 or TRBD2 (5 bases each). Germline V gene sequence: CDR1 DFQATT, CDR2 SNEGSKA (reference sequence). This CDR3 spans 11 amino acids. V was clipped by 5 bases and J by 8 bases, with 10 bases between them. CDR3 in DNA: TGCAGTGCTGGGACGGGGTACATTCAGTACTTC. This codes for CSAGTGYIQYF.

This clone came up a few times. The rearrangement links TRBV30 to TRBJ2-7; 9 bases are a match to TRBD2. V gave up 0 bases and J gave up 7 bases; unmatched junction bases: 1. The CDR3 runs to 12 residues. Germline V lookup: CDR1 GTSNPN, CDR2 SVGIG (reference sequence). The CDR3 DNA reads as TGTGCCTGGAGTGTAGCGGGAGGAGAGCAGTACTTC. It translates to CAWSVAGGEQYF.

The chain links TRBV28 to TRBJ2-7; TRBD1 is a possible D gene (5 bases). Germline V CDR1 and CDR2: MDHEN, SYDVKM. The CDR3 length is 14 residues. V was cut by 7 bases and J by 2 bases, with 15 bases left in between. The CDR3 DNA reads as TGTGCCAGCATTCCCCAGGGAACGACCTACGAGCAGTACTTC. Translation: CASIPQGTTYEQYF.

The J gene is TRBJ2-3, the V gene TRBV10-3, with TRBD2 matching 7 bases. The CDR3 extends over 13 amino acids. After removal of 10 bases from V and 2 bases from J, the junction contained 6 bases not matched to a gene. Per germline, CDR1 ENHRY and CDR2 SYGVKD. The CDR3: CATLSGNTDTQYF. The DNA of the CDR3 is TGTGCCACCTTGAGCGGGAACACAGATACGCAGTATTTT.

The CDR3 is CASSLSLPHHEQYF. CDR3 nucleotides: TGTGCCAGCAGTTTAAGCCTTCCCCACCACGAGCAGTACTTC. This sequence joins TRBV28 and TRBJ2-7; D gene ambiguous. V was cut by 2 bases and J by 5 bases, with 13 bases left in between. Germline-derived CDR1 and CDR2 are MDHEN and SYDVKM. The CDR3 contains 14 residues. The full variable domain, with the rest looked up from reference TRBV28 and TRBJ2-7, is DVKVTQSSRYLVKRTGEKVFLECVQDMDHENMFWYRQDPGLGLRLIYFSYDVKMKEKGDIPEGYSVSREKKERFSLILESASTNQTSMYLCASSLSLPHHEQYFGPGTRLTVT.

By frequency in the sample, this clone is medium-sized. This sample also contains other DNA sequences that code for the same CDR3. The chain carries TRBV7-3 and TRBJ1-2; 8 nucleotides align to TRBD1. V shed 2 bases, J shed 0 bases, and the junction held 2 bases outside the gene matches. The CDR3 runs 15 residues. Germline V gene lookup returns CDR1 SGHTA and CDR2 FQGTGA. The CDR3: CASSLGDRPNYGYTF. The CDR3 DNA reads as TGTGCCAGCAGCTTAGGGGACAGGCCTAACTATGGCTACACCTTC.

V usage is TRBV7-9 and J usage is TRBJ2-2; D not certain. CDR3 length: 15 residues. Germline V gene lookup returns CDR1 SEHNR and CDR2 FQNEAQ (reference sequence). V was pared by 4 bases and J by 1 base, with 10 bases between. The CDR3 is CASSSWTGNTGELFF. The CDR3 bases are TGTGCCAGCAGCTCTTGGACGGGGAACACCGGGGAGCTGTTTTTT. Full variable domain (missing parts from reference TRBV7-9 and TRBJ2-2): DTGVSQNPRHKITKRGQNVTFRCDPISEHNRLYWYRQTLGQGPEFLTYFQNEAQLEKSRLLSDRFSAERPKGSFSTLEIQRTEQGDSAMYLCASSSWTGNTGELFFGEGSRLTVL.

The chain links TRBV6-6 to TRBJ1-2; a weak D match, TRBD1 (5 bases). The CDR3 runs to 13 residues. CDR1 and CDR2 (germline): MNHNY, SVGAGI (reference sequence). V lost 7 bases to trimming and J lost 7 bases, with 16 bases between them. CDR3 region: CASMEPGMVGYTF. CDR3 in DNA: TGTGCCAGCATGGAGCCAGGGATGGTTGGCTACACCTTC.